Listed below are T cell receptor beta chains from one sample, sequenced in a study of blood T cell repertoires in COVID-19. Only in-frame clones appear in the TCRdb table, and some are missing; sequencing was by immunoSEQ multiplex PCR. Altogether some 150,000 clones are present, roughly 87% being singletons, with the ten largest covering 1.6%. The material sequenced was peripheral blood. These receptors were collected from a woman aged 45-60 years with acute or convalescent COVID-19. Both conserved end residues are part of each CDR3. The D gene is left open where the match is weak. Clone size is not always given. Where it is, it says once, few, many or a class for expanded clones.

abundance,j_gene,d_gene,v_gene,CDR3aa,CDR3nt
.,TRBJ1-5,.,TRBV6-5,CASSHRHSNQPQHF,TGTGCCAGCAGCCACAGACATAGCAATCAGCCCCAGCATTTT
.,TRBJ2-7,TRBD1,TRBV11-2,CASSPRDRALREQYF,TGTGCCAGCAGCCCCCGGGACAGGGCACTGAGGGAGCAGTACTTC
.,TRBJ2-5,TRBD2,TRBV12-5,CASGLATVLAGDRETQYF,TGTGCTAGTGGTTTGGCTACCGTACTAGCGGGAGATCGAGAGACCCAGTACTTC
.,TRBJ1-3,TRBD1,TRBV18,CASSPSVQGGNTIYF,TGTGCCAGCTCACCATCGGTACAGGGGGGAAACACCATATATTTT
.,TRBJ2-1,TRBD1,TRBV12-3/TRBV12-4,CASTITGEGEQFF,TGTGCCAGCACCATTACAGGGGAAGGTGAGCAGTTCTTC
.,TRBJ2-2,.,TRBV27,CASSWWGPPLAGELFF,TGTGCCAGCAGTTGGTGGGGCCCCCCTTTGGCCGGGGAGCTGTTTTTT
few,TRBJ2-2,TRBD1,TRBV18,CASSPNRDRFTGELFF,TGTGCCAGCTCACCCAACCGGGACAGGTTCACCGGGGAGCTGTTTTTT
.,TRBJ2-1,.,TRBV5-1,CASSSDKSSYNEQFF,TGCGCCAGCAGCTCGGACAAGAGCTCCTACAATGAGCAGTTCTTC
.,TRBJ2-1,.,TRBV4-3,CASSQDGTRQPHNEQFF,TGCGCCAGCAGCCAAGATGGCACCCGACAGCCGCACAATGAGCAGTTCTTC
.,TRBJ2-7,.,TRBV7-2,CASSLMSGIDHEQYF,TGTGCCAGCAGCTTAATGAGCGGAATAGACCACGAGCAGTACTTC
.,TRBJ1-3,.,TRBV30,CAWAGTEGNTIYF,TGTGCCTGGGCTGGGACTGAAGGAAACACCATATATTTT